Described below is a single TCR beta chain sequence and its context. The source of the sample is a study of blood T cell repertoires in COVID-19. About the study: Sites in the United States, Italy and Spain provided acute and convalescent COVID-19 samples. PBMCs, B-cell-depleted T cells, or T cells provided the cDNA or gDNA that made up the material.

Original processing notes: Estimation of nucleated cell counts was performed using reference gene primer amplification. The table came from immunoSEQ multiplex PCR; TCRdb's copy has only in-frame clones and leaves some out. The DNA was the basis for D and trimming; V, J and clone size are from that table. The sample lists tens of thousands of clones, 92% occurring once. The TCR comes from a man aged 50 to 60 with active COVID-19. The sequenced sample consisted of peripheral blood.

Here the CDR3 reads CASSFPAGGPLGTGELFF. In DNA form, the CDR3 reads TGTGCCAGCAGCTTCCCAGCGGGGGGGCCCCTAGGCACCGGGGAGCTGTTTTTT. V is TRBV9 and J is TRBJ2-2; 10 nucleotides line up with TRBD2. This CDR3 spans 18 amino acids. In germline, CDR1 is SGDLS, CDR2 YYNGEE. Unmatched junction bases numbered 13, after V lost 4 bases and J lost 4 bases.